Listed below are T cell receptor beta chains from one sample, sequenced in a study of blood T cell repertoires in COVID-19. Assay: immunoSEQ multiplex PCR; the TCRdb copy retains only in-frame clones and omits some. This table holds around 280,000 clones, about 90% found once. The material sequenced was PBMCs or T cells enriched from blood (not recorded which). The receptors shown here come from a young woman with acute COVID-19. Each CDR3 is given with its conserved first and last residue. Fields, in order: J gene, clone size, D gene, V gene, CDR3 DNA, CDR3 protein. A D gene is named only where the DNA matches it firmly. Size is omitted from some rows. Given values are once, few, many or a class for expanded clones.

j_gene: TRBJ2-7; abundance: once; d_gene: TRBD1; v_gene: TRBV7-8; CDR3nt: TGTGCCAGCAGCGTGGACAGGCAATGGCACTTC; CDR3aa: CASSVDRQWHF
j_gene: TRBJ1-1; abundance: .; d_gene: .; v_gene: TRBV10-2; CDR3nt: TGCGCCAGCACTCCCTCCCTTCTACTAATGAACACTGAAGCTTTCTTT; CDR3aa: CASTPSLLLMNTEAFF
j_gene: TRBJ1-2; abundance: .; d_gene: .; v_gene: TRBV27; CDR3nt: TGTGCCAGCAGTTACAACGGAGCTAACTATGGCTACACCTTC; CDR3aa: CASSYNGANYGYTF
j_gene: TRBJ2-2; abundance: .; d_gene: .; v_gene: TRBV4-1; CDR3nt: TGCGCCAGCAGCCAAGTGCTATGGAGGGCCGCGAACACCGGGGAGCTGTTTTTT; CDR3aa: CASSQVLWRAANTGELFF
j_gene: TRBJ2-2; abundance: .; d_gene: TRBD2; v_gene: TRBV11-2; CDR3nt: TGTGCCAGCAGCTCCGGGACTAGCGGGTCCAACACCGGGGAGCTGTTTTTT; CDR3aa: CASSSGTSGSNTGELFF
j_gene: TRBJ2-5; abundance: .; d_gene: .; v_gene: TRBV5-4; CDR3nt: TGTGCCAGCAGCTTGGTTGGAGGGCTTGGAATGTCAGAGACCCAGTACTTC; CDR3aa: CASSLVGGLGMSETQYF
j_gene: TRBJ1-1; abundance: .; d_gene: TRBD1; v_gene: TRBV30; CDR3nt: TGTGCCTGGAGTCTCCTGGACAGGGAAGCTTTCTTT; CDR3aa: CAWSLLDREAFF
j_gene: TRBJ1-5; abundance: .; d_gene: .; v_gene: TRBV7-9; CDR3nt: TGTGACACACTCGGGAGGGGCCCATATAGCAATCAGCCCCAGCATTTT; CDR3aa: CDTLGRGPYSNQPQHF
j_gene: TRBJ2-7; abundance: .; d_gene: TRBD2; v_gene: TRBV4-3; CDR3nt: TGCGCCAGCAGCCAAGTCGCTAGCGGGGCCTACGAGCAGTACTTC; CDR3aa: CASSQVASGAYEQYF
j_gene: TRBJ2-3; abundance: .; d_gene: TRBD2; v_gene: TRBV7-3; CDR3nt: TGTGCCAGCAGCTTATCGGGGGGTTTGACAGATACGCAGTATTTT; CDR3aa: CASSLSGGLTDTQYF
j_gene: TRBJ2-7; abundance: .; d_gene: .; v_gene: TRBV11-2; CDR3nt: TGTGCCAGCAGCTTATGGCTGAAAAGCTCCTACGAGCAGTACTTC; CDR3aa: CASSLWLKSSYEQYF
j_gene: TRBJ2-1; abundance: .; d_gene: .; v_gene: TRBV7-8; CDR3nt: TGTGCCAGCAGCTTAGTTTTAGTCCATGAGCAGTTCTTC; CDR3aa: CASSLVLVHEQFF
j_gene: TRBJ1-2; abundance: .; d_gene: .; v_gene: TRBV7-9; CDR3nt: TGTGCCAGCAGCTCATCGCGTGGGGCGTATGGCTACACCTTC; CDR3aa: CASSSSRGAYGYTF
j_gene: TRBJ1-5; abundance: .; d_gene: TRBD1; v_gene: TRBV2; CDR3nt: TGTGCCAGCAGTACAGACAGGGACCAGCCCCAGCATTTT; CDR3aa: CASSTDRDQPQHF
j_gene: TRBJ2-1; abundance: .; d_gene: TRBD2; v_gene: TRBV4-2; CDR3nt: TGTGCCAGCAGCCAGGGACTAGCGGGGCCACCCTACAATGAGCAGTTCTTC; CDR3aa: CASSQGLAGPPYNEQFF
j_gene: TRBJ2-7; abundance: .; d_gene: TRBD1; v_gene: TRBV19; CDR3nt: TGTGCCAGTAGTGCGCCCGGGACAGGGATCACCTCCTACGAGCAGTACTTC; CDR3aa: CASSAPGTGITSYEQYF
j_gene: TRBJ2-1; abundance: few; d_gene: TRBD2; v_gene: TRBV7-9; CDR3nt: TGTGCCAGCAGCCGGATGGACGGGAGGGCAGATGTATATGAGCAGTTCTTC; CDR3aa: CASSRMDGRADVYEQFF
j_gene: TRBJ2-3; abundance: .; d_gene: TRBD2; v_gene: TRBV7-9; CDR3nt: TGTGCCAGCAGCCGTAGCGGGAGTTTTCCGAAAGATACGCAGTATTTT; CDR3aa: CASSRSGSFPKDTQYF
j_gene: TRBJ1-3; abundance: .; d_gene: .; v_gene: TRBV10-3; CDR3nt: TGTGCCATCAGTGAGAGGATTGGAGCTAGCTCTGGAAACACCATATATTTT; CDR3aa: CAISERIGASSGNTIYF
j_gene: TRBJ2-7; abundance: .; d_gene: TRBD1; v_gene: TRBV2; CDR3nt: TGTGCCACCGCGGACAGGGGTTGGTACGAGCAGTACTTC; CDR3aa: CATADRGWYEQYF
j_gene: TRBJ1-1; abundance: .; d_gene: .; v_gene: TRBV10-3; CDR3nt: TGTGCCATCAGTCGAACAGGGAGAGCGAACACTGAAGCTTTCTTT; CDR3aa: CAISRTGRANTEAFF
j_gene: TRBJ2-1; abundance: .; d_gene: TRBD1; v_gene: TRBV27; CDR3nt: TGTGCCAGCAGCCCACAGGGGACCTACAATGAGCAGTTCTTC; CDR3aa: CASSPQGTYNEQFF
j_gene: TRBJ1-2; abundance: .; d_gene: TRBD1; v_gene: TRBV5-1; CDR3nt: TGCGCCAGCAGGGGGACAGGTTGGAACCATGGCTACACCTTC; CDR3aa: CASRGTGWNHGYTF
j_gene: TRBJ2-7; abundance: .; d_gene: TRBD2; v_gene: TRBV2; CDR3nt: TGTGCCAGCAGCCGGTCTAGCGGGGGTAACTACGAGCAGTACTTC; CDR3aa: CASSRSSGGNYEQYF
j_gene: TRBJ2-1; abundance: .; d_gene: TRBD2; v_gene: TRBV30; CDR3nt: TGTGCCTGGGGTGGACTAGCGGGAGTTACGAATGAGCAGTTCTTC; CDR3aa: CAWGGLAGVTNEQFF
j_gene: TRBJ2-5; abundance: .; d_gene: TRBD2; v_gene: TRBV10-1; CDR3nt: TGCGCCAGCAGCGCTAGCGGGAGGGCTGAGGAGACCCAGTACTTC; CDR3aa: CASSASGRAEETQYF
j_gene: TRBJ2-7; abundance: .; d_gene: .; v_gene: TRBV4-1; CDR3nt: TGCGCCAGCAGCCAAGACCGACAGGTTTCCTACGAGCAGTACTTC; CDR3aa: CASSQDRQVSYEQYF
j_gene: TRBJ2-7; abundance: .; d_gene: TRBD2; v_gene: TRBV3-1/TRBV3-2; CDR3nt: TGTGCCAGCAGCCTAACTAGCGGGAGGCTAAACGAGCAGTACTTC; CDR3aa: CASSLTSGRLNEQYF
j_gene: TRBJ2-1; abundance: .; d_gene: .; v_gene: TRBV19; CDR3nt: TGTGCCAGTAGTATAGATGGGGGCGGGAGAAGGGAGCAGTTCTTC; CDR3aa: CASSIDGGGRREQFF
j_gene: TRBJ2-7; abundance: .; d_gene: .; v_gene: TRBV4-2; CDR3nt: TGTGCCAGCAGCCAAACACTAGGGTCTTACGAGCAGTACTTC; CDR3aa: CASSQTLGSYEQYF
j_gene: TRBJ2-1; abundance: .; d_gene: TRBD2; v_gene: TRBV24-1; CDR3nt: TGTGCCACCAGTGAACTAGCGGGAGGGCTTAGTGAGCAGTTCTTC; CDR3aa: CATSELAGGLSEQFF
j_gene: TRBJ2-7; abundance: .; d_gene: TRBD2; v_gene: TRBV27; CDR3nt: TGTGCCAGCAGTCCTAGCGGGATATACTACGAGCAGTACTTC; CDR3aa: CASSPSGIYYEQYF
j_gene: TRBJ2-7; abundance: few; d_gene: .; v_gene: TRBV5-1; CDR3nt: TGCGCCAGCAGCTTGGGAGGGTCTGCTCACGAGCAGTACTTC; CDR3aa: CASSLGGSAHEQYF
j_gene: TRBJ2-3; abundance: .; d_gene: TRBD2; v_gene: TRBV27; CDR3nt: TGTGCCAGCAGTTCCACTAGCGGGATTAGCACAGATACGCAGTATTTT; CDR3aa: CASSSTSGISTDTQYF
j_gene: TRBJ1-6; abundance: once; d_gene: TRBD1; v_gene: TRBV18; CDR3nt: TGTGCCAGCTCACCTGGACAGGGGGCACCTTTTAATTCACCCCTCCACTTT; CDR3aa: CASSPGQGAPFNSPLHF
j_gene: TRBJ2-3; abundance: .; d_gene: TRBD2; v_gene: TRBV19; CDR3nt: TGTGCCAGCAGCGGGGACCTACGAGATACGCAGTATTTT; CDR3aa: CASSGDLRDTQYF
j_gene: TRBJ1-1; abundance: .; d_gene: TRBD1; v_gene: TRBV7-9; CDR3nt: TGTGCCAGCAGCCTCCGACAGGGGGTGAACACTGAAGCTTTCTTT; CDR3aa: CASSLRQGVNTEAFF
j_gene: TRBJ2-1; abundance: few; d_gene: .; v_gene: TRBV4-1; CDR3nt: TGCGCCAGCAGCCATGGCTGGAAGGGGCCTCAGCAGTTCTTC; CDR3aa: CASSHGWKGPQQFF
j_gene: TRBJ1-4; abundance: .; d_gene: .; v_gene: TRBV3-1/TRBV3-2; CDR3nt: TGTGCCAGCAGCCAAAACCCACCCGGGGGGAGTGAAAAACTGTTTTTT; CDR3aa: CASSQNPPGGSEKLFF
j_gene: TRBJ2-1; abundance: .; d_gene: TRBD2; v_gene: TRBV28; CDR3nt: TGTGCCAGCAGTATAGCGGGAGGCGGCAATGAGCAGTTCTTC; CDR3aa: CASSIAGGGNEQFF
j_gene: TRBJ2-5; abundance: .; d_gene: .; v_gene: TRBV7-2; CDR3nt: TGTGCCAGCAGCCTTCGAGAGGGCCTTTCGGGAGAGACCCAGTACTTC; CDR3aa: CASSLREGLSGETQYF
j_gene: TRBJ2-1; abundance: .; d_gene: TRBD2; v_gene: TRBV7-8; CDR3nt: TGTGCCAGCAGCTTAGAAGGACTAGCGGGCTTTTCATCCTACAATGAGCAGTTCTTC; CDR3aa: CASSLEGLAGFSSYNEQFF
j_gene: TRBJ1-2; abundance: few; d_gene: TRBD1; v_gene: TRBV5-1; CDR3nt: TGCGCCAGCAGCACACAACAGGGGGCGCGCGGTAATGGCTACACCTTC; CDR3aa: CASSTQQGARGNGYTF
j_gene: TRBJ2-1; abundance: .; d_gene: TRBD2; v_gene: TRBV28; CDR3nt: TGTGCCAGCAGAAAGCCCGGGAGGGCTGATGAGCAGTTCTTC; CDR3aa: CASRKPGRADEQFF
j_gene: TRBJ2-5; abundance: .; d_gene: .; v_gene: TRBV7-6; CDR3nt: TGTGCCAGCAGCTTACCTGAGCTGGAGACCCAGTACTTC; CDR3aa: CASSLPELETQYF
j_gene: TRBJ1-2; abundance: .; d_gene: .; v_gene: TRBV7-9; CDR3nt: TGTGCCAGCAGCTTAGGACTTAACTATGGCTACACCTTC; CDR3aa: CASSLGLNYGYTF
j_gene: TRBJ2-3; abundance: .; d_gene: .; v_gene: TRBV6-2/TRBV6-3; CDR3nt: TGTGCCAGCAGTTACTCCGGTTCCGCAGATACGCAGTATTTT; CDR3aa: CASSYSGSADTQYF
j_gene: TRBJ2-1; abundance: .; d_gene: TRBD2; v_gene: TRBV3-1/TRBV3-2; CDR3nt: TGTGCCAGCGGAGGGACTAGCGGGAGGGCGTGGACCTACAATGAGCAGTTCTTC; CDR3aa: CASGGTSGRAWTYNEQFF
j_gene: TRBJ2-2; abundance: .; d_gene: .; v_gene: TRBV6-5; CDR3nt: TGTGCCAGCAGTTACACCCAGAGGGAGGACGGGGAGCTGTTTTTT; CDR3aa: CASSYTQREDGELFF
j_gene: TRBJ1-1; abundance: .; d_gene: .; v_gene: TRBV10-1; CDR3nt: TGCGCCAGCAGTGACCGAGGGAGCACTGAAGCTTTCTTT; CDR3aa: CASSDRGSTEAFF
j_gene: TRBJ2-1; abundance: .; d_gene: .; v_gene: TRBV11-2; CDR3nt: TGTGCCAGCAGCTTAGGATCGGGACTCCACAATGAGCAGTTCTTC; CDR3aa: CASSLGSGLHNEQFF
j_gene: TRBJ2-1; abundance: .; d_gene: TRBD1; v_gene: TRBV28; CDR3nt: TGTGCCAGCAGTCCAGGAGGACAGGGTATGAATGAGCAGTTCTTC; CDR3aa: CASSPGGQGMNEQFF
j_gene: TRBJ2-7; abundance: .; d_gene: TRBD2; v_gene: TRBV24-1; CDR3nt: TGTGCCACCAGTGATTCAAGGACAGCGGGAGGGCGCGAGCAGTACTTC; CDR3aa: CATSDSRTAGGREQYF
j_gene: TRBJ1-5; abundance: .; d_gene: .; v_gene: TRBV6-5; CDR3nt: TGTGCCAGCAGCGCCCGGGGATACGGCAATCAGCCCCAGCATTTT; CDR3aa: CASSARGYGNQPQHF
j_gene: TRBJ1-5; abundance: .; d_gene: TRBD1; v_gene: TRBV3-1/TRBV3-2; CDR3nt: TGTGCCAGCAGCCAAGACCCAGGGGGCTCCAATCAGCCCCAGCATTTT; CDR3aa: CASSQDPGGSNQPQHF